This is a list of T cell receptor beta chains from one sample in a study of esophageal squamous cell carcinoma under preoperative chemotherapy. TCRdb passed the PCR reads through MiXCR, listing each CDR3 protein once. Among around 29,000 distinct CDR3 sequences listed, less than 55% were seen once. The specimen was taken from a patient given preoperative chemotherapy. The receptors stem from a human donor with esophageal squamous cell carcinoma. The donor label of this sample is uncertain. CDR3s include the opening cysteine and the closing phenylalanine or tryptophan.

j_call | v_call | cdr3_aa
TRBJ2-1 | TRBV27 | CASTQGVAYNEQFF
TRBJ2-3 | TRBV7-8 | CASSLAEAGGTQYF
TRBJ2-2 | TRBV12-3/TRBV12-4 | CASTGSTGTLFF
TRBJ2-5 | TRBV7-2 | CASSLEARGLQETQYF
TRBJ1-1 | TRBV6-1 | CASTLGYTEAFF
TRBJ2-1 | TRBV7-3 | CASSARLAGGPSGQFF
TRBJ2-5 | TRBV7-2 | CASSSPLGGGVRETQYF
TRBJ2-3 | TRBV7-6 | CASSPSEGASTGTQYF
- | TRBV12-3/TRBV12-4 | CASTLDRGYNEQYF
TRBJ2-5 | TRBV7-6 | CASSLDAGLGGRDQETQYF
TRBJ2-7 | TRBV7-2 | CASSLASVGPSGHEQYF
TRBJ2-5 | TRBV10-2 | CASSESRSQETQYF
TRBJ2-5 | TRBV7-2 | CASRGLGRRAQNTQYF
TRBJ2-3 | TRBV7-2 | CASSLWAGEDTQYF
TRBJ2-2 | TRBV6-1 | CASSLTGDTGELFF
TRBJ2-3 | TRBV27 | CASSLEPSGSTDTQYF
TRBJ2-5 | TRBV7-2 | CASSRGHGGNQDTQYF
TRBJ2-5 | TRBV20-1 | CSASSSGIGETQYF
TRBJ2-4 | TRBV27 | CASGLGAKDTQYF
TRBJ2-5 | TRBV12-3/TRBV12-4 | CAGPGGRDQETQYF
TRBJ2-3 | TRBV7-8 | CASSAGAGCGTETQYF
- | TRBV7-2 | CASRAQGGRAKDTQYF
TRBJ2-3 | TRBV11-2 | CASSSSTSGDTQYF
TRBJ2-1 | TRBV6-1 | CASSDSGTGALYNEQFF
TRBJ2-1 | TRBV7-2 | CASSLVLAGGPHEQFF
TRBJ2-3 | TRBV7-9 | CASSQSGETANTEALYF
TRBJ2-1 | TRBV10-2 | CASSLGGGGGDEQFF
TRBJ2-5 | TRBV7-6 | CAAGFGGREQETQYF
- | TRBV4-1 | CASSQHLTGQGYNEQYF
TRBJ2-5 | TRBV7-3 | CASSVGLAGRVKETQYF
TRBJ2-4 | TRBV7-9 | CVSRVSERRAKDTQYF
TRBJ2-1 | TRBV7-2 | CASSSGLGMNEQFF
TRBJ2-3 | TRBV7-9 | CASGGLGGRDPETHYF
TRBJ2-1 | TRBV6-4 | CASGSTSGQLSSYNEQFF
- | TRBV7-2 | CASRPPGGRAKDTQYF
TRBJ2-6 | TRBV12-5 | CASGLVGANVLTF
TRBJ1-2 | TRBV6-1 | CASRRRDGTMNYGYTF
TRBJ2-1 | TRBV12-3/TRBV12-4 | CASRPGGAINEQFF
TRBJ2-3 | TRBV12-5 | CASGLVEDLSTGEQFF
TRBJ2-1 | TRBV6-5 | CASSYRSIQYEQFF
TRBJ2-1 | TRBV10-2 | CASSYISGRVGREQFF
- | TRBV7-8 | CASSLATLAPSSYNEQYF
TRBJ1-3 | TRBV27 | CADSPGQGAGNTIYF
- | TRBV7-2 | CASSPRAGGRDADTQYF
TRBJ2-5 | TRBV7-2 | CACGWAGRGAKKTQYF
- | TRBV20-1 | CSATDPSPETQYF
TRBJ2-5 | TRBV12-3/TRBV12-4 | CAWIGGGDKEIQYF
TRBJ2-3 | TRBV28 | CASSLTSGRPQDTQYF
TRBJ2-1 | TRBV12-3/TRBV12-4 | CASRLTGGRAVEQFF
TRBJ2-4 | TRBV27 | CASAGTGGGAKNIQYF